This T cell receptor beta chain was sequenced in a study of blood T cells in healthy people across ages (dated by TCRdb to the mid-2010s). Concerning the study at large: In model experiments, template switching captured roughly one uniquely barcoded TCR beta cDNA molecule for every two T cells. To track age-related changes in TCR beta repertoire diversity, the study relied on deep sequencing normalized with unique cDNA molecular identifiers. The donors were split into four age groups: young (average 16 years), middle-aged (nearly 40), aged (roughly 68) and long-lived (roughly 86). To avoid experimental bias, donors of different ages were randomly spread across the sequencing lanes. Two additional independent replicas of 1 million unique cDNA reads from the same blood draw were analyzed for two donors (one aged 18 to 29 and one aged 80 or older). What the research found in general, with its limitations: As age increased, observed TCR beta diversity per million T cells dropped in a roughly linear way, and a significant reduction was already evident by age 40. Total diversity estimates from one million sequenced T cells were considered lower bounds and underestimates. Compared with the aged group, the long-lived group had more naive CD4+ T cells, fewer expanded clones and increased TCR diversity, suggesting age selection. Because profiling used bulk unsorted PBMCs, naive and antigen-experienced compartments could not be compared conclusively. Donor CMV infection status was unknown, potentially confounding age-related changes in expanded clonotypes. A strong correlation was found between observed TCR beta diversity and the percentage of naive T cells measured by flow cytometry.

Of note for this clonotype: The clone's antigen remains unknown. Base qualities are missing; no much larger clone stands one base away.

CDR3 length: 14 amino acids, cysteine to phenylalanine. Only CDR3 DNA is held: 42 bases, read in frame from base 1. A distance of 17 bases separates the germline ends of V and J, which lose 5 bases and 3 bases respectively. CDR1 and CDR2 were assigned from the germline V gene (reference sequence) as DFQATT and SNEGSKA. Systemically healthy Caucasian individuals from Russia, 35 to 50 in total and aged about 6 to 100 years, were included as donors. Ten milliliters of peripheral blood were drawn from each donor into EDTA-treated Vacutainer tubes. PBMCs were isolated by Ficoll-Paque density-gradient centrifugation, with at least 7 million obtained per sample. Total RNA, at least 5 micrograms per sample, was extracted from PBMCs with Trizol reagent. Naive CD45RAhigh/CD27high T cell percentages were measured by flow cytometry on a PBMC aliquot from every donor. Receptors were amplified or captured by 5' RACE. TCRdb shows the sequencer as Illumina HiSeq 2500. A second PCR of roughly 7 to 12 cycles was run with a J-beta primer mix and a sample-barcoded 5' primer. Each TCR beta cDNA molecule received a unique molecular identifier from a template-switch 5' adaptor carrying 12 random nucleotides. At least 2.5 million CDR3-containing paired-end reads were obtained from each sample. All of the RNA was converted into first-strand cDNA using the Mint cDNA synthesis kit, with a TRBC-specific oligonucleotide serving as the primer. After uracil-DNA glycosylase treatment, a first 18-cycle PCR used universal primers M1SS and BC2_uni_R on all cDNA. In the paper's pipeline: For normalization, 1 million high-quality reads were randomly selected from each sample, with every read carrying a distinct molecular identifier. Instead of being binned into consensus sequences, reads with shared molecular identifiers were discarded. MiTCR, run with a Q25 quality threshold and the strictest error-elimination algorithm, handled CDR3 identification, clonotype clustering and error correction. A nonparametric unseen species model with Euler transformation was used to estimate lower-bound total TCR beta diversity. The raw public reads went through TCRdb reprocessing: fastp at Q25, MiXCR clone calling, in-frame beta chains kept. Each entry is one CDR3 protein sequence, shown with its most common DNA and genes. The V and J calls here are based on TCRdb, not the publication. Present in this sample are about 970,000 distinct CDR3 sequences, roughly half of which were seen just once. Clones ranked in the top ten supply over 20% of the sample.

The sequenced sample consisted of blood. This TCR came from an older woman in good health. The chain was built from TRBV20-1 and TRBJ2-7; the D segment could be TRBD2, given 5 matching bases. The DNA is TGCAGTGCTGACAAGCCCGGGATTCGCTACGAGCAGTACTTC. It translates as CSADKPGIRYEQYF.